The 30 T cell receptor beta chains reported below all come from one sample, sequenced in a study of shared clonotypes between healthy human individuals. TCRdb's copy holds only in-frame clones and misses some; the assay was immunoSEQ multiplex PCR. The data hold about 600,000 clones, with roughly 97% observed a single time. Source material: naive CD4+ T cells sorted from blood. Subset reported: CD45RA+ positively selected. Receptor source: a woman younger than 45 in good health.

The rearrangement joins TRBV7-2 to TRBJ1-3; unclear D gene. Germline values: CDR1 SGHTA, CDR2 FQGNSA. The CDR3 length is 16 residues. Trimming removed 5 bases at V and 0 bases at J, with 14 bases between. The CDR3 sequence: CASSPRYRFSGNTIYF. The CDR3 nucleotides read TGTGCCAGCAGCCCCCGGTACAGATTCTCTGGAAACACCATATATTTT.

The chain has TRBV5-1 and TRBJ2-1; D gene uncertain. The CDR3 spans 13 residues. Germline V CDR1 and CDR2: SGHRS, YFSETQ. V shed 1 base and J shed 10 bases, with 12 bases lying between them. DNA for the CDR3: TGCGCCAGCAGCTTGTTTTCAGGTCGAGAGCAGTTCTTC. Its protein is CASSLFSGREQFF. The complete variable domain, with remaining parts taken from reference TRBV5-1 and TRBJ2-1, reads KAGVTQTPRYLIKTRGQQVTLSCSPISGHRSVSWYQQTPGQGLQFLFEYFSETQRNKGNFPGRFSGRQFSNSRSEMNVSTLELGDSALYLCASSLFSGREQFFGPGTRLTVL.

Here the CDR3 DNA reads TGTGCCAGCAGTGAATACGGTCAGGGTAATGAAAAACTGTTTTTT. As protein: CASSEYGQGNEKLFF. The chain has TRBV25-1 and TRBJ1-4, with D possibly being TRBD1 (5 bases). Trimming pared 0 bases from V and 4 bases from J, leaving 9 bases between. In germline, CDR1 is MGHDK, CDR2 SYGVNS. The CDR3 is 15 amino acids.

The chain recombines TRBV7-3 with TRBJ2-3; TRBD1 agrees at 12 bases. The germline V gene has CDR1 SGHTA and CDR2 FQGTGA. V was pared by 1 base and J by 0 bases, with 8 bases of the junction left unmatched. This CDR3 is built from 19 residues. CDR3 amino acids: CASSLRPGTGGGSTDTQYF. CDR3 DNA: TGTGCCAGCAGCTTAAGACCCGGGACAGGGGGCGGGAGCACAGATACGCAGTATTTT.

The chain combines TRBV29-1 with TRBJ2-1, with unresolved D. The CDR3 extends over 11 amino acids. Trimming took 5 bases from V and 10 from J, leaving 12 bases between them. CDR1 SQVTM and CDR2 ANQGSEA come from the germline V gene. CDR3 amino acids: CSVWAPPEQFF. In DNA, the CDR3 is TGCAGCGTTTGGGCTCCCCCGGAGCAGTTCTTC.

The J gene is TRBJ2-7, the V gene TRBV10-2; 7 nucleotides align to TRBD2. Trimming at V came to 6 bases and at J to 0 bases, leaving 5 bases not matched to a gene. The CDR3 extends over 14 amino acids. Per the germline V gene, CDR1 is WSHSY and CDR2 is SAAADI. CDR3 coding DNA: TGCGCCAGCAGGGCCGGGGGGTACTCCTACGAGCAGTACTTC. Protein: CASRAGGYSYEQYF.

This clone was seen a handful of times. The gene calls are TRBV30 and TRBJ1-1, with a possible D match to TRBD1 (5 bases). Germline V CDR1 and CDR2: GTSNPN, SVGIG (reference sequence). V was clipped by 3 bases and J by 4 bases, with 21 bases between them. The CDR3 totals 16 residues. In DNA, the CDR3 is TGTGCCTGGAGCCCTATAATGTTCGGGGGAATCACTGAAGCTTTCTTT. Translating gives CAWSPIMFGGITEAFF.

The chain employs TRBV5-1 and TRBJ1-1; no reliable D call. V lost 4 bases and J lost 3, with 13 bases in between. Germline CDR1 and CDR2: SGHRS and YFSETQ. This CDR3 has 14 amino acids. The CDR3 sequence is CASSSGKLDTEAFF. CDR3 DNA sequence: TGCGCCAGCAGCAGCGGAAAGTTGGACACTGAAGCTTTCTTT.

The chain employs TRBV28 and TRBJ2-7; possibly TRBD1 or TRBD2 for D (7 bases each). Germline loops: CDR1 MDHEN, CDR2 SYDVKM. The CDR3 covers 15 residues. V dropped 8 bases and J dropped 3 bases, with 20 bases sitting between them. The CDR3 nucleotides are TGTGCCAGCCACCCAGGGGGGGAGGGCGTCTACGAGCAGTACTTC. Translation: CASHPGGEGVYEQYF.

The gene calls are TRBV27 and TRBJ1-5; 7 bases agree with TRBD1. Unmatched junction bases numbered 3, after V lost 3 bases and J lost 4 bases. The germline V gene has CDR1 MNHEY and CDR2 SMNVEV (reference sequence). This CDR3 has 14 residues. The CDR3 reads CASSLTGRNQPQHF. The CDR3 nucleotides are TGTGCCAGCAGTTTGACAGGGCGGAATCAGCCCCAGCATTTT.

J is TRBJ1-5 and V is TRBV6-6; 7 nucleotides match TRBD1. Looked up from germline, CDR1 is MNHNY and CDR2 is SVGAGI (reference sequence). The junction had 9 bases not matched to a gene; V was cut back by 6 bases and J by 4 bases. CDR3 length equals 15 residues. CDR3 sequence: CASSTGQRLNQPQHF. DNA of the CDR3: TGTGCCAGCAGCACGGGACAGAGACTAAATCAGCCCCAGCATTTT.

In DNA, the CDR3 is TGTGCCAGCTCACCCCGGGACACCGGCGGGGAGCAGTACTTC. Translated: CASSPRDTGGEQYF. This chain links TRBV18 with TRBJ2-7, with D possibly matching TRBD1 (6 bases). Per germline, CDR1 KGHSH and CDR2 LQKENI. Trimming cost V 3 bases and J 7 bases, with 16 bases left between them. The CDR3 is 14 amino acids.

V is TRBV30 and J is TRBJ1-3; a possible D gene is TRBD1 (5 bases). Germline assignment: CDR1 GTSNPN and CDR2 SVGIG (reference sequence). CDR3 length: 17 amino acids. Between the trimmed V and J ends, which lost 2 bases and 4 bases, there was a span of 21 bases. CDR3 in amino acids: CAWSRDGRRPAGNTIYF. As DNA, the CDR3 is TGTGCCTGGAGTAGGGACGGGAGACGTCCCGCCGGAAACACCATATATTTT.

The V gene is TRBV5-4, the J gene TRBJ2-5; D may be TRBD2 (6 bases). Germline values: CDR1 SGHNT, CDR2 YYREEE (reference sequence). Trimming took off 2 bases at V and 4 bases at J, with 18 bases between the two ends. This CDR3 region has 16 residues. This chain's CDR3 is CASSFGGVLPRETQYF. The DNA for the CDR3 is TGTGCCAGCAGCTTCGGGGGAGTGCTACCCCGAGAGACCCAGTACTTC.

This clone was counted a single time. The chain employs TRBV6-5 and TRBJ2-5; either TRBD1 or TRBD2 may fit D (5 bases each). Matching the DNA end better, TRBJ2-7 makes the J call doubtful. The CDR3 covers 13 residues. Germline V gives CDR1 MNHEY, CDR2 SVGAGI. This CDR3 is CASRMTAAGEQYF. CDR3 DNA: TGTGCCAGCAGGATGACAGCCGCGGGCGAGCAGTACTTC.

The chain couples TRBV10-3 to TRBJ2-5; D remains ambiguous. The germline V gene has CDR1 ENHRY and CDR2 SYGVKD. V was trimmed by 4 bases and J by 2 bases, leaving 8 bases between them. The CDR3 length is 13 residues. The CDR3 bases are TGTGCCATCAGTGTTACCGGTCAAGAGACCCAGTACTTC. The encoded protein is CAISVTGQETQYF.

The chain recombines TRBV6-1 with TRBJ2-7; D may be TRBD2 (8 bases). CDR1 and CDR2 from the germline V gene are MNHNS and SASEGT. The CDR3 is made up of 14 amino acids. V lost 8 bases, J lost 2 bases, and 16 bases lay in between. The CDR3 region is CASRRGREAYEQYF. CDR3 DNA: TGTGCCAGCCGGAGGGGGCGGGAGGCCTACGAGCAGTACTTC.

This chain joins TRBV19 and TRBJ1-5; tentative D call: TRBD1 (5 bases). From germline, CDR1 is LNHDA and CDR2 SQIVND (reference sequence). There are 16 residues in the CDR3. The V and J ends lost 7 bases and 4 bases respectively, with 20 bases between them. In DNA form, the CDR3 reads TGTGCCAGTACCAGACGGGACCGAAAGGAGAATCAGCCCCAGCATTTT. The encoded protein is CASTRRDRKENQPQHF.

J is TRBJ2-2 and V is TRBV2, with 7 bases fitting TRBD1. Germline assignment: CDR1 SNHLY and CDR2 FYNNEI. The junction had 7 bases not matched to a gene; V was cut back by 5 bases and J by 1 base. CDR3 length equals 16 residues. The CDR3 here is CASSLQGRWNTGELFF. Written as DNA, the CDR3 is TGTGCCAGCAGTTTACAGGGGCGATGGAACACCGGGGAGCTGTTTTTT.

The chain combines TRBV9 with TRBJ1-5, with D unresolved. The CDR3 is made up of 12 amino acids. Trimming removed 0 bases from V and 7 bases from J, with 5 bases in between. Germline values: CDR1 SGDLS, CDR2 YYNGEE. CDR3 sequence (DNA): TGTGCCAGCAGCGTAGGAGGGCAGCCCCAGCATTTT. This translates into CASSVGGQPQHF.

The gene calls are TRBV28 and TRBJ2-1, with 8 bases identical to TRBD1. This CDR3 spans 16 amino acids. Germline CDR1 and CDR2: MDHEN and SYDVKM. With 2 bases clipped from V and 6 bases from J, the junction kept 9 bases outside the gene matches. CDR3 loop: CASSLIGTGYSNEQFF. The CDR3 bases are TGTGCCAGCAGTTTAATAGGGACAGGATACTCCAATGAGCAGTTCTTC.

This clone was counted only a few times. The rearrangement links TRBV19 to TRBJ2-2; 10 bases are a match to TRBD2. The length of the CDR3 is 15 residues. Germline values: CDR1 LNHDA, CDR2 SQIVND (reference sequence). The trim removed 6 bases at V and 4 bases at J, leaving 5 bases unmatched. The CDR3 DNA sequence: TGTGCCAGTAGGAGGATAGCGGGAGGCACCGGGGAGCTGTTTTTT. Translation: CASRRIAGGTGELFF.

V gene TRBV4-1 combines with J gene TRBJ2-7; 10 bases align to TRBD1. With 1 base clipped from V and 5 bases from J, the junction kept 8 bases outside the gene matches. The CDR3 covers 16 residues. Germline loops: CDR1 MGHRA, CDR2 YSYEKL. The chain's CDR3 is CASSQAPGTGANEQYF. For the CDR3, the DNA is TGCGCCAGCAGCCAAGCCCCCGGGACAGGGGCTAACGAGCAGTACTTC.

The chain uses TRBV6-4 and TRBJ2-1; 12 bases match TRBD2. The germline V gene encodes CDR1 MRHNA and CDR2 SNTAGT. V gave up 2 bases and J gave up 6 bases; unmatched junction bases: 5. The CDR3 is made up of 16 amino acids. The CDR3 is CASSDLPSGRGNEQFF. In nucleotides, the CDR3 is TGTGCCAGCAGTGACCTGCCTAGCGGGAGGGGCAATGAGCAGTTCTTC.

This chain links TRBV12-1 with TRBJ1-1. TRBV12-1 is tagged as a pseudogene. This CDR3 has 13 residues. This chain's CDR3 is CASSFSRRGTAFF. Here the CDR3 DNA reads TGTGCCAGCAGCTTTTCTAGAAGAGGGACGGCTTTCTTT.

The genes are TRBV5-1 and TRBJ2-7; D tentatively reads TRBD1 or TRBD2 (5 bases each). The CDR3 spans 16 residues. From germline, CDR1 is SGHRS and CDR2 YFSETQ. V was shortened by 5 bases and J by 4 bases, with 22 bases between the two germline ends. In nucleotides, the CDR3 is TGCGCCAGCAGTCCGGGGACCCCCGAACCCCTTTACGAGCAGTACTTC. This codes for CASSPGTPEPLYEQYF.

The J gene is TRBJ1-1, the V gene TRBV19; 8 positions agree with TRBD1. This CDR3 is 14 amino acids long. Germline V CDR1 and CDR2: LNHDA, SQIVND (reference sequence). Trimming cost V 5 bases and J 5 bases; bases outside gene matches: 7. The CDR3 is CASSPDRGKTEAFF. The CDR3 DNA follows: TGTGCCAGTAGTCCCGACAGGGGAAAAACTGAAGCTTTCTTT.

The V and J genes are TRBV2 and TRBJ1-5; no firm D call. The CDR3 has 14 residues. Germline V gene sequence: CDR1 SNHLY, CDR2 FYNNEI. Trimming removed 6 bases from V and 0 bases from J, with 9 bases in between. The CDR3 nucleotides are TGTGCCAGCAGCGTCAGAAATAGCAATCAGCCCCAGCATTTT. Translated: CASSVRNSNQPQHF.

CDR3 in DNA: TGTGCCAGCAGCTCTTATCCCAACTCCTACGAGCAGTACTTC. Translated, it gives CASSSYPNSYEQYF. The V call is TRBV7-2, the J call TRBJ2-7, with D hard to call. The CDR3 sequence is 14 residues long. Trimming took off 4 bases at V and 0 bases at J, with 10 bases between the two ends. From germline, CDR1 is SGHTA and CDR2 FQGNSA.

The CDR3 loop is CASNYGTRSTDTQYF. The CDR3 DNA follows: TGTGCCAGTAATTACGGGACTAGAAGCACAGATACGCAGTATTTT. V usage is TRBV19 and J usage is TRBJ2-3, with 8 positions matching TRBD2. CDR1 and CDR2 (germline): LNHDA, SQIVND (reference sequence). There are 15 residues in the CDR3. V lost 7 bases, J lost 0 bases, and 6 bases stayed unmatched.